The clone carrying this T cell receptor beta chain has only a few counts. The antigen remains undetermined. The time point is: newly diagnosed GD, antithyroid drugs for less than 3 months. PBMCs were the source of the RNA used for TCR sequencing. The data originate from a study of regulatory T cells in long-lasting Graves disease. General observations from the study: Blood alone, not thyroid tissue, was studied.

Per germline, CDR1 SGDLS and CDR2 YYNGEE. V shed 3 bases and J shed 8 bases, with 12 bases lying between them. The CDR3 loop spans 13 amino acids. Assembly of TCR beta libraries relied on iRepertoire HTBI primers together with Arm-PCR of CDR3 regions. TCRdb itself ran the multiplex PCR reads through MiXCR, one entry per CDR3 protein. In the table there are approximately 560,000 distinct CDR3 sequences, about 16% of which are singletons. This sample was shared with a second study, whose subject was T cells in Graves' hyperthyroidism and ophthalmopathy. Per that study: Researchers ran a first-round RT-PCR on the TCR CDR3 using the HTBI primer set.

The chain couples TRBV9 to TRBJ2-4, with D hard to call. The sequencing here drew on peripheral blood mononuclear cells (PBMCs), taken at new diagnosis, from a patient treated with antithyroid drugs. The TCR comes from a man aged 18 to 29 with Graves disease. The CDR3 spells CASSAMDADIQYF. The CDR3 coding sequence is TGTGCCAGCAGCGCCATGGATGCGGACATTCAGTACTTC.